This T cell receptor (beta chain) comes out of a study of blood T cells in healthy people across ages. This CDR3 contains 13 residues. V was clipped by 0 bases and J by 11 bases, with 16 bases between them. Germline loops: CDR1 GTSNPN, CDR2 SVGIG (reference sequence). A sample-barcoded 5' primer and a J-beta primer mix were used in a second PCR of about 6 to 11 cycles. Each CDR3 protein gets one entry after TCRdb re-called the 5' RACE reads with MiXCR. The sample consists of 790,000 or so distinct CDR3 sequences, 35% to 60% of them appearing once. The sequencing sample was made of blood. The chain employs TRBV30 and TRBJ2-5; D unresolved. The sequence was collected from a man at least 80 years old in good health. Here the CDR3 DNA reads TGTGCCTGGAGTGTAGGATACAACAATGAGCAGTACTTC. Protein sequence: CAWSVGYNNEQYF.